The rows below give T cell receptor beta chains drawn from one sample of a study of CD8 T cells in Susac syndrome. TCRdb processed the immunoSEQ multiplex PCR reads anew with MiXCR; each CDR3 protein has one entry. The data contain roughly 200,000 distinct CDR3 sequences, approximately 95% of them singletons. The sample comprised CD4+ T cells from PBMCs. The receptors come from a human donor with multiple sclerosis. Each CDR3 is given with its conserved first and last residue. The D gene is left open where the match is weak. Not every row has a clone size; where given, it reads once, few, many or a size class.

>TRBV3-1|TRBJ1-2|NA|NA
TGTGCCAGCAGCCAGGAGACAGGACCTAAGGGCTACACCTTC
CASSQETGPKGYTF
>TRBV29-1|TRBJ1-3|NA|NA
TGCAGCGTTGTAAGCTCTGGAAACACCATATATTTT
CSVVSSGNTIYF
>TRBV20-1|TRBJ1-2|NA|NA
TGCAGTGCTAGTACCCTCGGCAGTTATGGCTACACCTTC
CSASTLGSYGYTF
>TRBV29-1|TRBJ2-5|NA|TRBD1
TGCAGCGTAGAAGGGACAGGGGGCAGAGAGACCCAGTACTTC
CSVEGTGGRETQYF
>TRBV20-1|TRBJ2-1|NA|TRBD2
TGCAGTGCTTCGGTCCGCTCCAGCGGGGGGAGGAATGAGCAGTTCTTC
CSASVRSSGGRNEQFF
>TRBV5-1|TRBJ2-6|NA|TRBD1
TGCGCCAGCAGCGGGGGGACAGGGCCGACAAAGGACCTGACTTTC
CASSGGTGPTKDLTF
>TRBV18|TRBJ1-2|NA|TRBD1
TGTGCCGCAGCCCGCGCTCCGGGACAGGGTAATAATGGCTACACCTTC
CAAARAPGQGNNGYTF
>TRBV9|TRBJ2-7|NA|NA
TGTGCCAGCAGCGTAGCTCTGGGAGGTACCGCCGAGCAGTACTTC
CASSVALGGTAEQYF
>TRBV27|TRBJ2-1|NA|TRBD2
TGTGCCAGCAGTCCCAAAGTGGCGGGGGGGCCTGATGAGCAGTTCTTC
CASSPKVAGGPDEQFF
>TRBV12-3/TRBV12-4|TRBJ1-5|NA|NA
TGTGCCAGCAGTTTAAGGACGACCAATCAGCCCCAGCATTTT
CASSLRTTNQPQHF
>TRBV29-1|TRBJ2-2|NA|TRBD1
TGCAGCGTTGAAGATCCCCGGGACAGGCGCACCGGGGAGCTGTTTTTT
CSVEDPRDRRTGELFF
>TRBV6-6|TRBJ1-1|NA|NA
TGTGCCAGCAGTTACATCCGTAGCACTGAAGCTTTCTTT
CASSYIRSTEAFF
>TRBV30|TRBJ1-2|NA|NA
TGTGCCTGGAGTGCACCAGCTGCTCCTAACTATGGCTACACCTTC
CAWSAPAAPNYGYTF
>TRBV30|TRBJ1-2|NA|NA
TGTGCCTGGAGGGAGGGGATTACCTATGGCTACACCTTC
CAWREGITYGYTF
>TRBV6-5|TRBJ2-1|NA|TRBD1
TGTGCCACCATGACAGGGTGGAATGAGCAGTTCTTC
CATMTGWNEQFF
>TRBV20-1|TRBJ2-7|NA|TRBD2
TGCAGTGCTACGAGCGGGGGGGCGGGCCTCGAGCAGTACTTC
CSATSGGAGLEQYF
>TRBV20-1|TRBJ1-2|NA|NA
TGCAGTGCTCCTGATAAACAGGGCCGAGGCTACACCTTC
CSAPDKQGRGYTF
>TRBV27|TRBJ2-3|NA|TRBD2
TGTGCCAGCAGTTGGGGACTAGCGGATGATACTAGCACAGATACGCAGTATTTT
CASSWGLADDTSTDTQYF
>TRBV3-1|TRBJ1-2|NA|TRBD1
TGTGCCAGCAGCCCGGGGACAGCTCACTATGGCTACACCTTC
CASSPGTAHYGYTF
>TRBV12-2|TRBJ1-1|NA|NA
TGTGCAAGTCGCTTAGGTGGGACTGAAGCTTTCTTT
CASRLGGTEAFF
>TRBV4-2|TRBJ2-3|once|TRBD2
TGTGCCAGCAGAGGGACTAGCGGGTTTTTTGCAGATACGCAGTATTTT
CASRGTSGFFADTQYF
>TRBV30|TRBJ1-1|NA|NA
TGTGCCTGGCGCTGGGGCGGCACTGAAGCTTTCTTT
CAWRWGGTEAFF